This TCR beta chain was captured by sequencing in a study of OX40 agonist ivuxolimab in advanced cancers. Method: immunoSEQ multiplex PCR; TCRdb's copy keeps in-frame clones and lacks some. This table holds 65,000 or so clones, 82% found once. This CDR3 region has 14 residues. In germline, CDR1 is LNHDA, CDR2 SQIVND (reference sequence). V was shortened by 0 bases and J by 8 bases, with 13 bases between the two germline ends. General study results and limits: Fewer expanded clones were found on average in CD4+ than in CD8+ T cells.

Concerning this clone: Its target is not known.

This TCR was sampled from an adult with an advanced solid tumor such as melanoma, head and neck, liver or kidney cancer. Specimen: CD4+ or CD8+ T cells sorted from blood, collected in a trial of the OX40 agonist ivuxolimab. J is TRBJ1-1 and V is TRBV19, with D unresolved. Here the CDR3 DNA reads TGTGCCAGTAGTATAGATCGGGTACGTCGGGAAGCTTTCTTT. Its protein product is CASSIDRVRREAFF.